Below, 31 T cell receptor beta chains from the same sample are listed, as sequenced in a study of blood T cells in healthy people across ages. A second about 7 to 12 cycle PCR used barcoded and J-beta primers. TCRdb reprocessed the 5' RACE reads with MiXCR, giving one entry per CDR3 protein. The table has 1.5 million to 2 million distinct CDR3 sequences, about two fifths seen once. Sequences were obtained from blood. These receptors all stem from a human donor in good health.

V and J are TRBV20-1 and TRBJ2-7; D uncertain. CDR1 is DFQATT, CDR2 SNEGSKA, per germline (reference sequence). V dropped 4 bases and J dropped 0 bases, with 13 bases sitting between them. This CDR3 is built from 14 residues. This chain's CDR3 is CSAILALYSYEQYF. CDR3 nucleotides: TGCAGTGCTATATTGGCGCTTTACTCCTACGAGCAGTACTTC.

This chain uses TRBV7-8 with TRBJ2-1; D perhaps matches TRBD1 (5 bases). The V and J ends lost 0 bases and 5 bases respectively, with 14 bases between them. This CDR3 spans 16 amino acids. Germline V gene data show CDR1 as SGHVS and CDR2 as FQNEAQ. The CDR3 nucleotides are TGTGCCAGCAGCTTAGCGGTAGGGGATTGGGACAATGAGCAGTTCTTC. Translation gives CASSLAVGDWDNEQFF.

The chain is built from TRBV2 and TRBJ2-1; D perhaps matches TRBD2 (6 bases). Trimming left V 6 bases short and J 6 bases short, with 15 bases between. Germline CDR1 is SNHLY and CDR2 is FYNNEI. The CDR3 length is 14 residues. As DNA, the CDR3 is TGTGCCAGCAGGTTCGGCGGGGAGTTCAATGAGCAGTTCTTC. This translates into CASRFGGEFNEQFF.

In this sample, this clonotype turned up a few times. This chain links TRBV29-1 with TRBJ2-5; 7 positions agree with TRBD1. The DNA end favors TRBJ2-7, so the J call may be wrong. Per the germline V gene, CDR1 is SQVTM and CDR2 is ANQGSEA. This CDR3 comprises 14 residues. The CDR3 DNA reads TGCAGCGTTGTGGATACAGGGGATCGGGGCGAGCAGTACTTC. It is translated as CSVVDTGDRGEQYF.

V is TRBV10-3 and J is TRBJ1-2; TRBD1 matches at 10 bases. This CDR3 spans 20 amino acids. In germline, CDR1 is ENHRY, CDR2 SYGVKD. V shed 0 bases and J 4 bases; nucleotides not matched to a gene: 17. CDR3 protein: CAISESTHPGQGTGSYGYTF. CDR3 in DNA: TGTGCCATCAGTGAGTCTACGCACCCGGGACAGGGGACGGGCTCCTATGGCTACACCTTC.

Here the CDR3 DNA reads TGCGCCAGCAGCCAAGCCCGGCCGGTCTACCCCTTCCATGAGCAGTTCTTC. Its protein is CASSQARPVYPFHEQFF. The chain combines TRBV4-3 with TRBJ2-1; D not resolved. Germline CDR1 LGHNA, CDR2 YSLEER. This CDR3 contains 17 residues. V lost 1 base and J 8 bases, leaving 21 bases between the germline ends.

The J gene is TRBJ2-3, the V gene TRBV20-1, with TRBD2 identical over 7 bases. The V gene end was trimmed by 3 bases and the J gene end by 1 base; junction bases not matched to a gene: 4. The CDR3 extends over 14 amino acids. Per germline, CDR1 DFQATT and CDR2 SNEGSKA (reference sequence). CDR3 in amino acids: CSARTAGGTDTQYF. CDR3 DNA: TGCAGTGCTAGGACGGCGGGGGGCACAGATACGCAGTATTTT.

The chain combines TRBV5-1 with TRBJ2-7, with 9 nucleotides matching TRBD1. CDR1 and CDR2 from the germline V gene are SGHRS and YFSETQ. The CDR3 extends over 16 amino acids. The junction had 12 bases not matched to a gene; V was cut back by 5 bases and J by 3 bases. The CDR3 here is CASRRQGGQRNYEQYF. The CDR3 nucleotides are TGCGCCAGCAGAAGACAGGGGGGCCAGAGAAACTACGAGCAGTACTTC.

This clonotype turned up a few times. The rearrangement links TRBV7-9 to TRBJ2-7, with D unresolved. Germline loops: CDR1 SEHNR, CDR2 FQNEAQ (reference sequence). V was cut by 6 bases and J by 0 bases, with 15 bases left in between. The CDR3 consists of 15 residues. The CDR3 loop reads CASRRDASSSYEQYF. CDR3 sequence (DNA): TGTGCCAGCAGAAGAGACGCGAGTAGCTCCTACGAGCAGTACTTC.

This rearrangement joins TRBV25-1 to TRBJ2-1; 8 bases map to TRBD1. Unmatched junction bases numbered 3, after V lost 9 bases and J lost 8 bases. CDR3 length: 11 amino acids. CDR1 and CDR2 (germline): MGHDK, SYGVNS. The DNA for the CDR3 is TGTGCCAGTACGGACAGGGATGAGCAGTTCTTC. Translation: CASTDRDEQFF. The full variable domain, completed using reference TRBV25-1 and TRBJ2-1, is EADIYQTPRYLVIGTGKKITLECSQTMGHDKMYWYQQDPGMELHLIHYSYGVNSTEKGDLSSESTVSRIRTEHFPLTLESARPSHTSQYLCASTDRDEQFFGPGTRLTVL.

The chain has TRBV20-1 and TRBJ1-1; D might be TRBD1 (5 bases). CDR3 length: 16 residues. The germline gives CDR1 DFQATT, CDR2 SNEGSKA (reference sequence). V gave up 2 bases and J gave up 11 bases, with 27 bases separating them. The CDR3 sequence is CSARLDGSGRARRAFF. The CDR3 DNA is TGCAGTGCTAGATTGGACGGTTCAGGGCGGGCCCGTCGGGCTTTCTTT.

V gene TRBV7-8 combines with J gene TRBJ2-5; TRBD1 matches 7 bases. The assigned J gene may be wrong: the sequence end matches TRBJ2-7 better. The CDR3 has 14 residues. From germline, CDR1 is SGHVS and CDR2 FQNEAQ. In nucleotides, the CDR3 is TGTGCCAGCAGCTCCCGACAGGGTCGGGACGAGCAGTACTTC. Protein product: CASSSRQGRDEQYF.

V is TRBV4-3 and J is TRBJ1-1; 10 nucleotides agree with TRBD1. The CDR3 has 17 residues. After removal of 1 base from V and 9 bases from J, the junction contained 14 bases not matched to a gene. Germline assignment: CDR1 LGHNA and CDR2 YSLEER. The CDR3 sequence: CASSQALTLETGGKAFF. For the CDR3, the DNA is TGCGCCAGCAGCCAAGCCCTTACGCTTGAGACAGGGGGCAAAGCTTTCTTT.

The chain carries TRBV29-1 and TRBJ2-4; either TRBD1 or TRBD2 may supply D (5 bases each). The J call may be incorrect, as the DNA end agrees better with TRBJ2-7. CDR3 length: 15 amino acids. Looked up from germline, CDR1 is SQVTM and CDR2 is ANQGSEA. The CDR3 nucleotides are TGCAGCGTTGAAGATCAGACTGGGACCCTCTACGAGCAGTACTTC. Its protein product is CSVEDQTGTLYEQYF.

The chain combines TRBV19 with TRBJ2-6; D tentatively fits TRBD1 or TRBD2 (5 bases each). V lost 3 bases to trimming and J lost 4 bases, with 10 bases between them. CDR1 and CDR2 (germline): LNHDA, SQIVND (reference sequence). The CDR3 spans 15 residues. The CDR3 region has the DNA TGTGCCAGTAGTATTCGAGGGGCAGGGGCCAACGTCCTGACTTTC. Its protein product is CASSIRGAGANVLTF.

The rearrangement joins TRBV6-1 to TRBJ1-1; 8 positions agree with TRBD1. The CDR3 is 15 amino acids. The V gene's germline CDR1 is MNHNS and CDR2 SASEGT. J gave up 0 bases and V 7 bases, and 7 bases lay outside the gene matches. The CDR3 is CASTYRGSMNTEAFF. CDR3 nucleotides: TGTGCCAGCACATACAGGGGGAGTATGAACACTGAAGCTTTCTTT.

This clonotype was seen a handful of times. The genes are TRBV21-1 and TRBJ2-7; the table names TRBD2, a call not compared with the DNA. TRBV21-1 is flagged as a pseudogene. The CDR3 is made up of 16 amino acids. In DNA, the CDR3 is TGTGCCAGCAGCAATAGTAGTAAGGGCTTTGGCTACGAGCAGTACTTC. It is translated as CASSNSSKGFGYEQYF.

The chain has TRBV29-1 and TRBJ1-2, with TRBD1 matching over 7 bases. V lost 0 bases and J lost 4; bases outside the gene matches: 11. Germline values: CDR1 SQVTM, CDR2 ANQGSEA. The CDR3 loop spans 16 amino acids. CDR3 loop: CSVEDGGYRGSYGYTF. CDR3 DNA: TGCAGCGTTGAAGATGGGGGATACAGGGGCAGCTATGGCTACACCTTC. Variable domain in full (rest from reference TRBV29-1 and TRBJ1-2): SAVISQKPSRDICQRGTSLTIQCQVDSQVTMMFWYRQQPGQSLTLIATANQGSEATYESGFVIDKFPISRPNLTFSTLTVSNMSPEDSSIYLCSVEDGGYRGSYGYTFGSGTRLTVV.

The CDR3 coding sequence is TGCAGTGCTAGATCCTACAGGGTAATAGAGGAAGAGACCCAGTACTTC. Its protein is CSARSYRVIEEETQYF. The gene calls are TRBV20-1 and TRBJ2-5, with D tentatively TRBD1 (6 bases). This CDR3 contains 16 residues. CDR1 DFQATT and CDR2 SNEGSKA come from the germline V gene (reference sequence). V shed 2 bases and J shed 3 bases, with 19 bases lying between them.

This clonotype has only a few counts. The rearrangement uses TRBV20-1 and TRBJ1-6; 7 bases match TRBD1. This CDR3 has 16 residues. V shed 3 bases and J 7 bases; nucleotides not matched to a gene: 12. Germline values: CDR1 DFQATT, CDR2 SNEGSKA (reference sequence). CDR3 nucleotides: TGCAGTGCTAGGACAGGGCGGAACCGGTTCAATTCACCCCTCCACTTT. Its translation is CSARTGRNRFNSPLHF.

The V and J genes are TRBV7-2 and TRBJ2-7; 7 nucleotides align to TRBD1. CDR3 size: 18 residues. The germline gives CDR1 SGHTA, CDR2 FQGNSA. J lost 4 bases, V lost 1 base, and 16 bases had no gene match. The CDR3 region has the DNA TGTGCCAGCAGCTTAGGGCAGACAGGGCTAGGGGTTCCTTACGAGCAGTACTTC. This encodes CASSLGQTGLGVPYEQYF.

The rearrangement links TRBV12-3 or TRBV12-4 to TRBJ1-6, with D maybe TRBD1 (5 bases). The CDR3 length is 14 residues. CDR3 nucleotides: TGTGTCAGTAGTTTGACGGGACCCAATTCACCCCTCCACTTT. Encoded protein: CVSSLTGPNSPLHF.

DNA of the CDR3: TGTGCCAGCAGCTTGTTTGATGTTCTTAGGGCTGAAGCTTTCTTT. It is translated as CASSLFDVLRAEAFF. This chain connects TRBV5-6 to TRBJ1-1; D is ambiguous. Deletions cut 1 base from V and 6 bases from J, with 16 bases between. The CDR3 totals 15 residues. Looked up from germline, CDR1 is SGHDT and CDR2 is YYEEEE. The full variable domain, its missing parts supplied by reference TRBV5-6 and TRBJ1-1, is DAGVTQSPTHLIKTRGQQVTLRCSPKSGHDTVSWYQQALGQGPQFIFQYYEEEERQRGNFPDRFSGHQFPNYSSELNVNALLLGDSALYLCASSLFDVLRAEAFFGQGTRLTVV.

The V gene is TRBV9, the J gene TRBJ1-1; D perhaps matches TRBD1 (5 bases). CDR3 size: 16 residues. Germline V gene lookup returns CDR1 SGDLS and CDR2 YYNGEE. V lost 4 bases and J 7 bases, leaving 23 bases between the germline ends. As DNA, the CDR3 is TGTGCCAGCAGCCCCTCAAGTGGTCAGGGCTGTGGTGAAGCTTTCTTT. Translation gives CASSPSSGQGCGEAFF.

The J gene is TRBJ2-2, the V gene TRBV5-6; 8 bases fit TRBD1. V was clipped by 4 bases and J by 0 bases; unmatched bases: 8. CDR1 and CDR2 from the germline V gene are SGHDT and YYEEEE. The CDR3 sequence is 17 residues long. CDR3 amino acids: CASSPGAGGANTGELFF. The CDR3 DNA is TGTGCCAGCAGCCCCGGGGCAGGGGGCGCGAACACCGGGGAGCTGTTTTTT.

The chain links TRBV11-3 to TRBJ1-1, with D uncertain. CDR3 length equals 14 residues. The ends were cut back, 2 bases at V and 5 bases at J, with 12 bases in the middle. Germline CDR1 is SGHNT and CDR2 is YENEEA. CDR3 loop: CASSLIGAQTEAFF. CDR3 nucleotide sequence: TGTGCCAGCAGCTTAATTGGAGCCCAAACTGAAGCTTTCTTT. Full variable domain (rest looked up from reference TRBV11-3 and TRBJ1-1): EAGVVQSPRYKIIEKKQPVAFWCNPISGHNTLYWYLQNLGQGPELLIRYENEEAVDDSQLPKDRFSAERLKGVDSTLKIQPAELGDSAVYLCASSLIGAQTEAFFGQGTRLTVV.

This clonotype was seen a few times. CDR3 loop: CASSLVASGGASSYEQYF. DNA of the CDR3: TGTGCCAGCAGCTTAGTGGCTAGCGGGGGCGCGAGCTCCTACGAGCAGTACTTC. This chain links TRBV7-2 with TRBJ2-7; 10 bases match TRBD2. This CDR3 is built from 18 residues. CDR1 is SGHTA and CDR2 is FQGNSA in the germline V gene. Trimming at V came to 1 base and at J to 0 bases, leaving 9 bases not matched to a gene.

With regard to this clonotype: A read error is possible here, since a much larger clone lies one base away. The genes are TRBV4-1 and TRBJ2-7, with D possibly being TRBD2 (6 bases). The V and J ends lost 1 base and 1 base respectively, with 17 bases between them. Germline values: CDR1 MGHRA, CDR2 YSYEKL. There are 17 residues in the CDR3. The CDR3 here is CASSQGSCGTESYEQYF. The CDR3 nucleotides are TGCGCCAGCAGCCAAGGGTCATGCGGGACGGAGTCCTACGAGCAGTACTTC.

The gene calls are TRBV12-3 or TRBV12-4 and TRBJ2-1; TRBD2 matches at 12 bases. This CDR3 region has 16 residues. Trimming cost V 5 bases and J 8 bases; bases outside gene matches: 10. The CDR3 DNA reads TGTGCCAGCAGTCCGAGACTAGCGGGGGAGAACGATGAGCAGTTCTTC. Translation: CASSPRLAGENDEQFF.

The J gene is TRBJ1-1, the V gene TRBV20-1; TRBD1 matches at 7 bases. The CDR3 is 14 residues long. The germline gives CDR1 DFQATT, CDR2 SNEGSKA (reference sequence). V gave up 3 bases and J gave up 0 bases; unmatched junction bases: 4. The CDR3 region is CSARGTDMNTEAFF. The CDR3 nucleotides are TGCAGTGCTAGGGGGACAGACATGAACACTGAAGCTTTCTTT.

With regard to this clonotype: One end of the junction does not line up with germline, which may come from a read error. The V gene is TRBV7-3, the J gene TRBJ2-5; TRBD1 or TRBD2 may be the D gene (6 bases each). The CDR3 runs 14 residues. Germline V gene sequence: CDR1 SGHTA, CDR2 FQGTGA. The CDR3 DNA follows: TGTGCCAGCAGCCACGGGGGCTTACAAGAGACCCAGGACTTC. Amino acids: CASSHGGLQETQDF. Full variable domain (rest looked up from reference TRBV7-3 and TRBJ2-5): GAGVSQTPSNKVTEKGKYVELRCDPISGHTALYWYRQSLGQGPEFLIYFQGTGAADDSGLPNDRFFAVRPEGSVSTLKIQRTERGDSAVYLCASSHGGLQETQDFGPGTRLLVL.